This T cell receptor (beta chain) was sequenced in a study of T cell responses to AZD1222 COVID-19 vaccine. On this clone itself: Its antigen is as yet unknown.

Study conclusions and caveats: Only a handful of AZD1222 recipients were seropositive at baseline.

Sequencing used immunoSEQ multiplex PCR; TCRdb keeps in-frame clones, though not all of them. The profile shows 95,000 to 120,000 clones, about 92% of them singletons. CDR3 length: 12 residues. The germline gives CDR1 SNHLY, CDR2 FYNNEI. Trimming pared 2 bases from V and 3 bases from J, leaving 5 bases between. V usage is TRBV2 and J usage is TRBJ2-7; D is ambiguous. This sequence originates from an adult in good health. The specimen comprised peripheral blood, sampled on day 0 of MenACWY control vaccination. CDR3 DNA: TGTGCCAGCAGTGAATCAGACTACGAGCAGTACTTC. Protein: CASSESDYEQYF.